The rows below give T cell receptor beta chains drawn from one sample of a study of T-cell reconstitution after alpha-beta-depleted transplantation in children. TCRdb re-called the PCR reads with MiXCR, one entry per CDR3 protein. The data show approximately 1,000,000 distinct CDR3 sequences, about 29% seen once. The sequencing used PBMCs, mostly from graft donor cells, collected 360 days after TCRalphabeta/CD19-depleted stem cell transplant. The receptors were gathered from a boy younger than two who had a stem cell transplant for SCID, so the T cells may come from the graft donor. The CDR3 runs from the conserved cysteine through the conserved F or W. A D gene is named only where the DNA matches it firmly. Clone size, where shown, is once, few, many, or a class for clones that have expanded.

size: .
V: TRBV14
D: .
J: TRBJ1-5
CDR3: CASSQDRVFEYDQPQHF
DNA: TGTGCCAGCAGCCAAGACAGGGTATTCGAATATGATCAGCCCCAGCATTTT

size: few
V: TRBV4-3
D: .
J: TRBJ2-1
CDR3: CASSPGLTNYNEQFF
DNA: TGCGCCAGCAGCCCGGGACTCACGAACTACAATGAGCAGTTCTTC

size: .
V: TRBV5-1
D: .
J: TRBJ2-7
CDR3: CASRRGGESYEQYF
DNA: TGCGCCAGCCGACGAGGGGGGGAGTCCTACGAGCAGTACTTC

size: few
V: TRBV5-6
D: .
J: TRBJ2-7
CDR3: CASSLGPGVKGLYEQYF
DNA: TGTGCCAGCAGCTTGGGGCCAGGGGTCAAAGGCCTCTACGAGCAGTACTTC

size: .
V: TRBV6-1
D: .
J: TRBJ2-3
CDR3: CASSPYLGGADTQYF
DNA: TGTGCCAGCAGTCCCTATTTGGGGGGCGCAGATACGCAGTATTTT

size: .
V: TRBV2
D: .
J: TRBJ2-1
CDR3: CASSPWDWGYNEQFF
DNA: TGTGCCAGCAGTCCATGGGACTGGGGCTACAATGAGCAGTTCTTC

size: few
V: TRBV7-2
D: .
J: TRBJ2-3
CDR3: CASSLDPSSTDTQYF
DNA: TGTGCCAGCAGCTTAGATCCGTCTAGCACAGATACGCAGTATTTT

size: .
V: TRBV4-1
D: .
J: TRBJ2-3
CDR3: CASSQNAAVTSTDTQYF
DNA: TGCGCCAGCAGCCAAAACGCAGCAGTAACAAGCACAGATACGCAGTATTTT

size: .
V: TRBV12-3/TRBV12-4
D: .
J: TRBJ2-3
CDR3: CASSLVWFPTDTQYF
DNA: TGTGCCAGCAGTTTAGTATGGTTTCCAACAGATACGCAGTATTTT

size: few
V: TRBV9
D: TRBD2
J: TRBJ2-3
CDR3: CASSGRSSGSPDTQYF
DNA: TGTGCCAGCAGCGGGAGGTCTAGCGGGTCCCCAGATACGCAGTATTTT

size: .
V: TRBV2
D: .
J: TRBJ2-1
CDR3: CASSERLILYNEQFF
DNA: TGTGCCAGCAGTGAAAGGCTGATTCTCTACAATGAGCAGTTCTTC

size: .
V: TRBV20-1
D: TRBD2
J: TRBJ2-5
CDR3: CSALAGVRGQETQYF
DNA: TGCAGTGCACTAGCGGGGGTCCGAGGCCAAGAGACCCAGTACTTC

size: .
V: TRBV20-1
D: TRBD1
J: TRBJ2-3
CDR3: CSARGDRGDTQYF
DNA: TGCAGTGCTAGAGGGGACAGGGGAGATACGCAGTATTTT

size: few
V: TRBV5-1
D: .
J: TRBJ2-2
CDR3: CASSSLSRQELFF
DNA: TGCGCCAGCAGCTCCCTTAGTCGGCAAGAGCTGTTTTTT